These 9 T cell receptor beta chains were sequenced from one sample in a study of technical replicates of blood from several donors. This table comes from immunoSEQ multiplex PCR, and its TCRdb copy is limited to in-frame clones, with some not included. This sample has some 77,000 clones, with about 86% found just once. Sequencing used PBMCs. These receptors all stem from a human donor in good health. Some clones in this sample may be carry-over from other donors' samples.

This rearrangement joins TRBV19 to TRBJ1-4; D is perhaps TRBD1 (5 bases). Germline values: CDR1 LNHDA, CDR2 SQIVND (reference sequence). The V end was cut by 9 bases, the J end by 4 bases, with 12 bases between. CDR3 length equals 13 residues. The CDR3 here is CASRSGGNEKLFF. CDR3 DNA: TGTGCCAGCCGTTCGGGGGGTAATGAAAAACTGTTTTTT.

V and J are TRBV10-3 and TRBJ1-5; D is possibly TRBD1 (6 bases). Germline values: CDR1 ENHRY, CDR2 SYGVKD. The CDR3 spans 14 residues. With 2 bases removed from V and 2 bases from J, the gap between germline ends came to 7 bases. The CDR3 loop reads CAISENRGNQPQHF. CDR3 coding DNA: TGTGCCATCAGTGAGAACAGGGGCAATCAGCCCCAGCATTTT.

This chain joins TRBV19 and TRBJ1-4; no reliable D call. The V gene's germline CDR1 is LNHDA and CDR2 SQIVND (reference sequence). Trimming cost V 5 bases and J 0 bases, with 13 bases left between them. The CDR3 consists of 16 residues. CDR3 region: CASSLLQTSTNEKLFF. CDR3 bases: TGTGCCAGTAGTTTGTTACAGACGTCAACTAATGAAAAACTGTTTTTT.

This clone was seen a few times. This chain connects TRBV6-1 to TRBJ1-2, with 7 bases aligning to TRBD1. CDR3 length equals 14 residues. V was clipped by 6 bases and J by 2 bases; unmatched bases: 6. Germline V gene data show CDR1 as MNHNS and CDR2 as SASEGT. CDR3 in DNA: TGTGCCAGCAGGAACAGGGGTCCCAACTATGGCTACACCTTC. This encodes CASRNRGPNYGYTF.

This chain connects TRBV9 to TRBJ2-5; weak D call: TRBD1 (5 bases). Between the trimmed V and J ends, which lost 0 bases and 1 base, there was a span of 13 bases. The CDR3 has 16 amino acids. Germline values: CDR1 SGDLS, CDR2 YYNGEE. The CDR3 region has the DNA TGTGCCAGCAGCGTAGGGGGCAGACAGTTCCAAGAGACCCAGTACTTC. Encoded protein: CASSVGGRQFQETQYF.

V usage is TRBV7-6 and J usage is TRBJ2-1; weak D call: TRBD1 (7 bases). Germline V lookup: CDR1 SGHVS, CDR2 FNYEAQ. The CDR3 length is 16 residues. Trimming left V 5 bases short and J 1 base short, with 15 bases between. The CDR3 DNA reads TGTGCCAGCAGCAAGGAGGCAGGGGGGTCCTACAATGAGCAGTTCTTC. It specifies CASSKEAGGSYNEQFF.

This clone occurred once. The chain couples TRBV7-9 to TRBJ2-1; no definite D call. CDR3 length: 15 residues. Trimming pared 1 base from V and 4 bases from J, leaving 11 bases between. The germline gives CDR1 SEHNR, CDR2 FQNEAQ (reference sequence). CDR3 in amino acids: CASSLVAPFYNEQFF. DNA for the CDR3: TGTGCCAGCAGCTTAGTAGCCCCCTTTTACAATGAGCAGTTCTTC.

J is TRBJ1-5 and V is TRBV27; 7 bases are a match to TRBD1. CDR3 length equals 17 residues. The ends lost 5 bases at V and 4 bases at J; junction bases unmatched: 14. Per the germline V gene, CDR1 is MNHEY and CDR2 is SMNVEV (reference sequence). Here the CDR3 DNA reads TGTGCCAGCAGTCCAGACATACATCGACAGGGAAATCAGCCCCAGCATTTT. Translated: CASSPDIHRQGNQPQHF.

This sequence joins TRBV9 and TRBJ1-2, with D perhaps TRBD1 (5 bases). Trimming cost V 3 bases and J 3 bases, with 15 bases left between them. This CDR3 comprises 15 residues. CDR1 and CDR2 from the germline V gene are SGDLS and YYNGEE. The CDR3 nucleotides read TGTGCCAGCAGCGCTAGACAGACGTCTTACTATGGCTACACCTTC. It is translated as CASSARQTSYYGYTF.